This T cell receptor (beta chain) came from a study of Tregs in tolerant kidney transplant recipients (dated by TCRdb to between 2018 and 2021). For context, the study as a whole: Related donors were used in the transplants with nonmyeloablative bone marrow transplantation, and mixed chimerism was transient in the human trials. The study applied TCRbeta sequencing to find donor-specific regulatory T cells before combined kidney and bone marrow transplantation and then followed those same cells after transplant. The paper's findings and limits, for the study overall: Biological reproducibility was not directly assessed, although technical replication error appeared to be minimal. The study was constrained by small patient numbers, and validation of the findings is required in larger populations and under other immunosuppression protocols. Expanding Tregs with activated donor B cells appeared to identify the most biologically relevant and donor-specific TCRbeta repertoire. For some patients, the PCR primers changed as time went on, which meant samples from those patients could not be compared with one another at the nucleotide level. In tolerant patients, the expansion of donor-specific Tregs was greater than global Treg expansion, suggesting that the expansion was antigen-driven rather than nonspecific.

Sample time point, as interpreted from the label and publication: blood sample drawn before combined kidney and bone marrow transplant. Unstimulated Tregs (CD4+CD25+CD127-), CD4+ non-Tregs (CD4+CD25-), CD4 and CD8 cells were FACS-sorted from thawed PBMCs. The patients were a handful of recipients of combined kidney and bone marrow transplants from the ITN036ST trial, and samples were available only for these trial subjects. Healthy control blood was processed to PBMCs by Ficoll density gradient and cryopreserved, and patient PBMCs were collected before and after transplant. Compared with germline, V lacks 8 bases and J lacks 3 bases; bases without a gene match: 5. CDR1 and CDR2 were assigned from the germline V gene as KGHSH and LQKENI. The cysteine opens and the phenylalanine closes a CDR3 of 14 amino acids. The CDR3 was read in part: 33 bases, with the frame set at base 1. As regards this clone: No cognate antigen has been identified for it. The read is 3 residues too short to cover the CDR3 end, so that end is filled in from the germline J gene.

For TCRbeta CDR3 sequencing, genomic DNA was extracted from sorted cells using the QIAGEN DNeasy Blood and Tissue Kit. Through immunoSEQ, high-throughput TCRbeta CDR3 sequencing was done commercially, including PCR amplification with internal controls and bias correction. The published analysis was carried out like this. Unique productive TCRbeta sequences were defined by CDR3 nucleotide sequence where primers matched, otherwise by CDR3 amino acid sequence with Vbeta and Jbeta genes. To correct for sorting error, sequences found in more than one sorted population at a frequency ratio of 2:1 or less were discarded, and the remaining shared sequences were assigned to the population with the higher frequency. A sequence was defined as donor-reactive if the sequence was expanded at least 5-fold in CFSE-low cells compared with unstimulated cells and had a frequency of at least 0.01% in CFSE-low cells. Repertoire divergence was quantified by Jensen-Shannon divergence using the top 100 TCRbeta sequences ranked by frequency. For samples with multiple sequencing runs, sorting error was corrected in each run separately before the runs were combined. As stored in TCRdb, this immuneACCESS dataset retains in-frame rearrangements with V and J assigned. A fraction of the clones does not appear; measured against another copy, unresolved V genes explain less than half of the discrepancy, and the remainder lacks a known reason. V and J calls plus clone size are reproduced from that table; the DNA served to infer D and trimming. The table of this sample itemizes roughly 30,000 clones. The top ten clonotypes cover around 14% of the sample.

Sequenced material: CD8+ T cells from blood, taken before the transplant. The rearrangement combines TRBV18 with TRBJ2-2; TRBD1 lines up with 8 middle nucleotides. This TCR came from a human donor who received a combined kidney and bone marrow transplant. CDR3 DNA (partial): TGTGCCAGCCCGACAGGGGAGGACACCGGGGAG. Its translation is CASPTGEDTGE. The whole CDR3 sequence reads CASPTGEDTGELFF.